This passage covers 6 T cell receptor beta chains from one sample sequenced in a study of beta chain features in type 1 diabetes. Findings and caveats of the study: Moderately but significantly shorter TCRB CDR3s were found in Type 1 diabetes patients in all four CD4+ subsets.

Isolated RNA was reverse transcribed in full, so expressed TCRB transcripts were sequenced. Assay: immunoSEQ multiplex PCR; the TCRdb copy retains only in-frame clones and omits some. The table lists hundreds of thousands of clones, roughly 13% of them singletons. These receptors lack a known antigen. Source material: naive CD4+ T cells from blood. The receptor source for this set is a man younger than 30 with type 1 diabetes.

This sequence joins TRBV30 and TRBJ1-5; no firm D call. Germline loops: CDR1 GTSNPN, CDR2 SVGIG (reference sequence). This CDR3 comprises 17 residues. Deletions cut 2 bases from V and 0 bases from J, with 17 bases between. In nucleotides, the CDR3 is TGTGCCTGGAGTAGTGGTACTGGATCGTATAGCAATCAGCCCCAGCATTTT. It codes for CAWSSGTGSYSNQPQHF.

In its sample, this clone was seen a few times. V and J are TRBV5-6 and TRBJ1-1; D gene ambiguous. In germline, CDR1 is SGHDT, CDR2 YYEEEE. V lost 0 bases to trimming and J lost 6 bases, with 15 bases between them. This CDR3 comprises 15 residues. The CDR3 loop is CASSLVPGSGPEAFF. CDR3 DNA: TGTGCCAGCAGCTTGGTCCCGGGGAGTGGCCCTGAAGCTTTCTTT.

This clone came up a few times. The chain joins TRBV19 to TRBJ2-7, with a tentative D call TRBD1 (6 bases). From germline, CDR1 is LNHDA and CDR2 SQIVND (reference sequence). Trimming removed 7 bases at V and 3 bases at J, with 16 bases between. This CDR3 contains 14 residues. This CDR3 is CASKRRDTFYEQYF. CDR3 in DNA: TGTGCCAGTAAACGCCGGGACACTTTCTACGAGCAGTACTTC.

This clone was seen only a few times. The chain is built from TRBV30 and TRBJ2-6, with D perhaps given as TRBD1 or TRBD2 (7 bases each). The CDR3 consists of 18 residues. Between the trimmed V and J ends, which lost 0 bases and 0 bases, there was a span of 15 bases. Per germline, CDR1 GTSNPN and CDR2 SVGIG (reference sequence). CDR3 sequence reads: CAWSVLRGTDSGANVLTF. CDR3 in DNA: TGTGCCTGGAGTGTCCTGCGGGGGACAGACTCTGGGGCCAACGTCCTGACTTTC.

The genes are TRBV30 and TRBJ2-7; D is unresolved. The ends were cut back, 2 bases at V and 6 bases at J, with 11 bases in the middle. Germline values: CDR1 GTSNPN, CDR2 SVGIG (reference sequence). This CDR3 region has 12 residues. CDR3 in DNA: TGTGCCTGGAGTCCCCTAGGGCGCGAGCAGTACTTC. Protein sequence: CAWSPLGREQYF.

The chain joins TRBV18 to TRBJ2-1, with TRBD2 matching over 11 bases. The ends lost 3 bases at V and 12 bases at J; junction bases unmatched: 19. This CDR3 has 18 residues. Germline V gene sequence: CDR1 KGHSH, CDR2 LQKENI. The CDR3 DNA reads as TGTGCCAGCTCACCCAATGGGTTACTAGCGGGAGTTCCCATCTCGCAGTTCTTC. It encodes CASSPNGLLAGVPISQFF.